This TCR beta chain comes out of a study of blood T cell repertoires in COVID-19. Looking at the study overall: PBMCs, B-cell-depleted T cells, or T cells provided the cDNA or gDNA that made up the material.

Study processing details: Researchers report that nucleated cell counts were estimated from reference gene primer amplification. Using immunoSEQ multiplex PCR, the repertoire was profiled, and TCRdb retains in-frame clones only, with some absent. That table gives V, J and clone size, and the DNA gave D and trimming. The sample has around 300,000 clones, more than 80% seen once. Assignments of participants to cohorts depended upon their own reported clinical history. The study counted Cohort 3 donors as recovered given two negative PCRs, clearance, or symptom resolution. This TCR was recovered from a woman aged 18-30 years who had recovered from COVID-19. Sequenced: PBMCs or T cells enriched from blood (not recorded which).

The DNA for the CDR3 is TGTGCCAGCAGTTTAGAGGGTCAGCCCCAGCATTTT. Its protein is CASSLEGQPQHF. The rearrangement uses TRBV28 and TRBJ1-5; no definite D call. CDR1 and CDR2 (germline): MDHEN, SYDVKM. Trimming stripped 2 bases from V and 6 bases from J, with 5 bases between. This CDR3 has 12 residues. The complete variable domain, with remaining parts taken from reference TRBV28 and TRBJ1-5, reads DVKVTQSSRYLVKRTGEKVFLECVQDMDHENMFWYRQDPGLGLRLIYFSYDVKMKEKGDIPEGYSVSREKKERFSLILESASTNQTSMYLCASSLEGQPQHFGDGTRLSIL.